Below, one T cell receptor beta chain is given with its context. What this receptor recognizes is not known. No much larger clonotype is one base removed from it; base qualities were not supplied. This specimen includes other DNA sequences encoding the same CDR3. Collaborating institutions collected whole blood in K2EDTA tubes following their own protocols. For TCRbeta analysis, collaborators shipped samples as frozen whole blood, isolated PBMCs, or DNA extracted from either of those sample types. The immunoSEQ Assay, a bias-controlled multiplex PCR, was used to amplify TCRbeta CDR3 regions from genomic DNA. The paper's data handling went like this. Nucleated cell counts per sample were estimated from amplification of reference gene primers within the assay. To quantify the absolute abundance of each unique TCRbeta CDR3 rearrangement, sequence reads were collapsed and filtered. For each sample, productive Simpson clonality was calculated as the square root of Simpson's diversity index across productive rearrangements. TCRdb stores this immuneACCESS table with in-frame sequences only. Part of the clones is absent; in the studies checked, under half of the shortfall reflects unresolved V genes, and no reason is known for the rest. For V, J and clone size, that table is used; D and trimming come from the DNA. The sample table contains roughly 360,000 clones; only one count was recorded for roughly 86% of them. The ten largest clones add up to 0.85% to 1.2% of the sample.

Including cysteine and phenylalanine, the CDR3 has 14 amino acids. Only the CDR3 portion is preserved as DNA: 42 bases, with reading frame beginning at the first base. V sheds 2 bases and J sheds 3 bases, leaving 10 bases between their ends. The germline V gene supplies CDR1 MNHNS and CDR2 SASEGT. The data were obtained in a study of blood T cell repertoires in COVID-19 (TCRdb year 2020). At the level of the whole study: Samples covering the acute and convalescent phases of COVID-19 were provided by collaborators in the United States, Italy and Spain. The material from the prospective study consisted of cDNA or gDNA derived from T cells, B-cell-depleted T cells, or PBMCs. Deeply sampled blood TCRbeta repertoires from subjects exposed to, actively infected with, or recovered from COVID-19 were included in the dataset. The repertoires were released in a freely available public database intended as a resource for research on the immune response to SARS-CoV-2. The samples were drawn from the first 160 participants of the ongoing ImmuneRACE study and from over 950 subjects provided by 6 global collaborators. A de-identified subject ID, COVID-19 status, age in years and sex were almost always included in the sample metadata. Where available, HLA class I and class II types were taken from metadata supplied by the sample provider and were not determined by assay-based typing.

Study-wide conclusions, independent of this receptor: The quantity of clinical and demographic metadata differed by source and by participant and was supplied without curation.

The source material was peripheral blood. This TCR was sampled from a human donor with acute or convalescent COVID-19. The donor label of this sample is uncertain. This sequence uses TRBV6-1 and TRBJ1-1; the D gene remains uncertain. The CDR3 sequence is CASSEPGKYTEAFF. The DNA is TGTGCCAGCAGTGAACCAGGAAAGTACACTGAAGCTTTCTTT.